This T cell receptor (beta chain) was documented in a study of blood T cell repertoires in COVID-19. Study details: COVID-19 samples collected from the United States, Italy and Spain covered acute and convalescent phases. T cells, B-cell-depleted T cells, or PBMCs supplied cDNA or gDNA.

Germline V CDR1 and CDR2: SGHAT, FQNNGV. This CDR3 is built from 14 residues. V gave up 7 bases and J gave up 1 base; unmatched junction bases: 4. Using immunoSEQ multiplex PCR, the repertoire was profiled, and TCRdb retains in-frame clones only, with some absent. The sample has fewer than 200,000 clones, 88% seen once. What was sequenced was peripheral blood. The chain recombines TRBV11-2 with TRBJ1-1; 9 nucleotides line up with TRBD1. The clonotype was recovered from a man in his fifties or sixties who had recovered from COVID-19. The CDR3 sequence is CASKVGQGNTEAFF. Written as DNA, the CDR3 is TGTGCCAGCAAGGTGGGACAGGGGAACACTGAAGCTTTCTTT.